This T cell receptor (beta chain) came from a study of blood T cell repertoires in COVID-19. Study at large: Nucleic acid was either cDNA or gDNA, and it came from T cells, B-cell-depleted T cells, or PBMCs.

Here immunoSEQ multiplex PCR was the method, and the copy in TCRdb shows in-frame clones only, minus some. Of roughly 250,000 clones in the sample, approximately 85% were seen once. Cohort allocation depended upon clinical history that participants reported. CDR3 length: 15 residues. Deletions cut 3 bases from V and 0 bases from J, with 9 bases between. Looked up from germline, CDR1 is MDHEN and CDR2 is SYDVKM. The V gene is TRBV28, the J gene TRBJ1-5; D is undetermined. The sample consisted of PBMCs or T cells enriched from blood (not recorded which). The clonotype comes from a woman in her forties or fifties who had recovered from COVID-19. CDR3 residues: CASSLRRFSNQPQHF. The CDR3 nucleotides are TGTGCCAGCAGTTTGCGCAGGTTTAGCAATCAGCCCCAGCATTTT.